The rows below give T cell receptor beta chains drawn from one sample of a study of blood T cell repertoires in COVID-19. Profiled with immunoSEQ multiplex PCR; TCRdb holds only in-frame clones, not every one. Here the sample spans around 250,000 clones, around 86% being singletons. Sequenced: peripheral blood. The source of these receptors is a man younger than 35 with active or convalescent COVID-19. Both conserved end residues are part of each CDR3. Each record gives: V gene, clone size, J gene, D gene, CDR3 DNA, CDR3 protein. The D gene is left open where the match is weak. Expanded clones get a size class; other rows say once, few or many, or leave the size out.

v_gene: TRBV7-2
abundance: NA
j_gene: TRBJ2-1
d_gene: TRBD2
CDR3nt: TGTGCCAGCAGCTTAAGACTAGCTCCGGGGAATGAGCAGTTCTTC
CDR3aa: CASSLRLAPGNEQFF

v_gene: TRBV11-1
abundance: NA
j_gene: TRBJ2-1
d_gene: TRBD2
CDR3nt: TGTGCCAGCAGCTTAGCGGGGGGGTACAATGAGCAGTTCTTC
CDR3aa: CASSLAGGYNEQFF

v_gene: TRBV28
abundance: NA
j_gene: TRBJ1-3
d_gene: NA
CDR3nt: TGTGCCAGCAGTTTACCGCGGAGGGGAACCACCATATATTTT
CDR3aa: CASSLPRRGTTIYF

v_gene: TRBV12-3/TRBV12-4
abundance: once
j_gene: TRBJ1-3
d_gene: TRBD1
CDR3nt: TGTGCCAGCAGTGACAGGGGAAGAAACACCATATATTTT
CDR3aa: CASSDRGRNTIYF

v_gene: TRBV11-2
abundance: NA
j_gene: TRBJ2-7
d_gene: NA
CDR3nt: TGTGCCAGCAGGCAGGACACCTCAGAGCAGTACTTC
CDR3aa: CASRQDTSEQYF

v_gene: TRBV5-1
abundance: NA
j_gene: TRBJ2-5
d_gene: NA
CDR3nt: TGCGCCAGCAGCTTGGAGGGGGGGGCTGGAGAGACCCAGTACTTC
CDR3aa: CASSLEGGAGETQYF

v_gene: TRBV7-9
abundance: NA
j_gene: TRBJ1-4
d_gene: NA
CDR3nt: TGTGCCAGCAGCCTCCGCGATGAAAAACTGTTTTTT
CDR3aa: CASSLRDEKLFF

v_gene: TRBV20-1
abundance: NA
j_gene: TRBJ2-1
d_gene: NA
CDR3nt: TGCAGTGCTCGTGACGCGGGATTCTCCTACAATGAGCAGTTCTTC
CDR3aa: CSARDAGFSYNEQFF

v_gene: TRBV24-1
abundance: NA
j_gene: TRBJ1-1
d_gene: NA
CDR3nt: TGTGCCACCAGTGATCGGGGGGGCCTGTACACTGAAGCTTTCTTT
CDR3aa: CATSDRGGLYTEAFF

v_gene: TRBV7-6
abundance: few
j_gene: TRBJ2-2
d_gene: NA
CDR3nt: TGTGCCAGCAGCTTCTACCCCGGGGAGCTGTTTTTT
CDR3aa: CASSFYPGELFF

v_gene: TRBV5-1
abundance: NA
j_gene: TRBJ1-1
d_gene: NA
CDR3nt: TGCGCCAGCAGCTTCTCGGACAACGCTGAAGCTTTCTTT
CDR3aa: CASSFSDNAEAFF

v_gene: TRBV9
abundance: NA
j_gene: TRBJ2-3
d_gene: TRBD2
CDR3nt: TGTGCCAGCAGCGTAGGACTAGCGGGGGCGGCAGATACGCAGTATTTT
CDR3aa: CASSVGLAGAADTQYF

v_gene: TRBV4-2
abundance: NA
j_gene: TRBJ2-1
d_gene: NA
CDR3nt: TGTGCCAGCAGCCACCCTGGAACTAGTAGCAATGAGCAGTTCTTC
CDR3aa: CASSHPGTSSNEQFF

v_gene: TRBV11-3
abundance: NA
j_gene: TRBJ2-7
d_gene: NA
CDR3nt: TGTGCCAGCAGCTTAGATTACGTGGGGGGATGGGACGAGCAGTACTTC
CDR3aa: CASSLDYVGGWDEQYF

v_gene: TRBV5-1
abundance: NA
j_gene: TRBJ1-3
d_gene: NA
CDR3nt: TGCGCCAGCAGCTTCGACACTGGAAACACCATATATTTT
CDR3aa: CASSFDTGNTIYF

v_gene: TRBV28
abundance: NA
j_gene: TRBJ1-1
d_gene: TRBD1
CDR3nt: TGTGCCAGCAGTAGTGGACAGGGGATTTGGAACACTGAAGCTTTCTTT
CDR3aa: CASSSGQGIWNTEAFF

v_gene: TRBV6-6
abundance: NA
j_gene: TRBJ1-4
d_gene: NA
CDR3nt: TGTGCCAGCAGTTCAACGACAGAAGAAAAAGAAAAACTGTTTTTT
CDR3aa: CASSSTTEEKEKLFF

v_gene: TRBV6-6
abundance: NA
j_gene: TRBJ1-5
d_gene: NA
CDR3nt: TGTGCCAGCAGCATAAATCAGGGGCGGCCCCAGCATTTT
CDR3aa: CASSINQGRPQHF

v_gene: TRBV6-2/TRBV6-3
abundance: NA
j_gene: TRBJ1-2
d_gene: TRBD1
CDR3nt: TGTGCCAGCAGTTACTCCAAAGGGGGCTTTTATGGCTACACCTTC
CDR3aa: CASSYSKGGFYGYTF